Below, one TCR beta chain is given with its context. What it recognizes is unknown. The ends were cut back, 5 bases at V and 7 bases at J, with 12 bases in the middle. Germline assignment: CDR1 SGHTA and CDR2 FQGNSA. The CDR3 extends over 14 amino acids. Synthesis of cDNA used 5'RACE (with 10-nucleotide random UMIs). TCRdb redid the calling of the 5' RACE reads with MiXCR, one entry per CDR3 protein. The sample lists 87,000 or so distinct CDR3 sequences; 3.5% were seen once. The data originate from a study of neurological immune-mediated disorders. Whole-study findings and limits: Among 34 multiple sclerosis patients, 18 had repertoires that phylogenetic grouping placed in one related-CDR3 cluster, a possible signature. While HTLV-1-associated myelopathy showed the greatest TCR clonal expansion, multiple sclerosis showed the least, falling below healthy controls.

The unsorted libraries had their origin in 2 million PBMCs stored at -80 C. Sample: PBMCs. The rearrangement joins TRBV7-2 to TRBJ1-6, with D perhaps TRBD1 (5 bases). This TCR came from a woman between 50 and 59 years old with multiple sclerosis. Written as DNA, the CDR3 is TGTGCCAGCAGCCTACGACAGCCGAATTCACCCCTCCACTTT. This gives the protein CASSLRQPNSPLHF.